The 5 T cell receptor beta chains below all came from one sample that was sequenced in a study of T-cell reconstitution after alpha-beta-depleted transplantation in children. Unique molecular identifiers featured in how the TCRbeta library was prepared. One entry per CDR3 protein results from TCRdb running MiXCR on the PCR reads. This sample has about 340,000 distinct CDR3 sequences, with about 16% found just once. The sequenced sample was PBMCs, mostly from graft donor cells, obtained 360 days after TCRalphabeta/CD19-depleted stem cell transplant. These TCRs come from a male patient aged 2-10 years who had a stem cell transplant for acute lymphoblastic leukemia, so the T cells may come from the graft donor.

This clonotype was counted a few times. V usage is TRBV5-1 and J usage is TRBJ2-7, with 14 nucleotides matching TRBD2. CDR1 SGHRS and CDR2 YFSETQ come from the germline V gene. The CDR3 loop spans 17 amino acids. The V gene end was trimmed by 2 bases and the J gene end by 2 bases; junction bases not matched to a gene: 6. The CDR3 region has the DNA TGCGCCAGCAGCTTTGGGACTAGCGGGAGCCTGACCTACGAGCAGTACTTC. Protein sequence: CASSFGTSGSLTYEQYF. The full variable domain, with the rest looked up from reference TRBV5-1 and TRBJ2-7, is KAGVTQTPRYLIKTRGQQVTLSCSPISGHRSVSWYQQTPGQGLQFLFEYFSETQRNKGNFPGRFSGRQFSNSRSEMNVSTLELGDSALYLCASSFGTSGSLTYEQYFGPGTRLTVT.

The V call is TRBV7-2, the J call TRBJ2-3, with TRBD2 matching over 11 bases. V dropped 3 bases and J dropped 5; count of bases not matched to a gene: 10. The CDR3 is made up of 17 amino acids. CDR1 is SGHTA, CDR2 FQGNSA, per germline. CDR3 loop: CASSFRLAGLSGDTQYF. The CDR3 nucleotides are TGTGCCAGCAGCTTCCGACTAGCGGGATTGTCTGGAGATACGCAGTATTTT.

This clonotype was seen a few times. The V gene is TRBV4-1, the J gene TRBJ1-2; 8 bases agree with TRBD1. The trim removed 0 bases at V and 7 bases at J, leaving 4 bases unmatched. This CDR3 has 14 amino acids. From germline, CDR1 is MGHRA and CDR2 YSYEKL. The CDR3 reads CASSQEDRVLGYTF. The DNA of the CDR3 is TGCGCCAGCAGCCAAGAGGACAGGGTGCTTGGCTACACCTTC.

This clonotype appeared many times. CDR3 loop: CASATREYEQFF. CDR3 nucleotide sequence: TGTGCCAGCGCGACGCGGGAGTATGAGCAGTTCTTC. V is TRBV12-3 or TRBV12-4 and J is TRBJ2-1; 7 bases map to TRBD2. V trimming: 8 bases; J trimming: 8 bases; junction bases outside the gene matches: 6. This CDR3 has 12 amino acids.

With respect to this clonotype: The junction departs from the called germline gene at one end, perhaps through a read error. This chain uses TRBV15 with TRBJ2-7; D might be TRBD2 (6 bases). The CDR3 loop spans 15 amino acids. Germline CDR1 and CDR2: LNHNV and YYDKDF (reference sequence). Written as DNA, the CDR3 is TGTGCCACCAGCAGAGATGGAGGGACCCCCTACGAGGAGTACTTC. Protein product: CATSRDGGTPYEEYF.